These 6 T cell receptor beta chains share one sample of origin, sequenced in a study of shared clonotypes between healthy human individuals. Produced via immunoSEQ multiplex PCR; TCRdb's table is partial and in-frame only. The sample lists some 450,000 clones, 75% to 80% seen once, with 12% in the top ten. The specimen sequenced was PBMCs. These TCRs come from a woman aged 40 to 50 in good health. Some clones in this sample may be carry-over from other donors' samples.

The chain joins TRBV11-2 to TRBJ2-3, with 13 nucleotides matching TRBD2. V was pared by 1 base and J by 3 bases, with 1 base of the junction left unmatched. Germline lookup yields CDR1 SGHAT and CDR2 FQNNGV. This CDR3 has 16 residues. CDR3 in amino acids: CASSLGTSGSTDTQYF. DNA for the CDR3: TGTGCCAGCAGCTTAGGGACTAGCGGGAGTACAGATACGCAGTATTTT.

This sequence joins TRBV18 and TRBJ2-1, with 10 bases identical to TRBD2. This CDR3 has 14 residues. Germline V lookup: CDR1 KGHSH, CDR2 LQKENI. V was pared by 6 bases and J by 7 bases, with 6 bases of the junction left unmatched. The CDR3 region is CASSLAGAWNEQFF. The CDR3 DNA sequence: TGTGCCAGCTCCCTAGCGGGAGCTTGGAATGAGCAGTTCTTC.

About this clone itself: A far larger clone is off by one base, so a read error is likely. Different DNA sequences within this sample yield the same CDR3. This sequence joins TRBV19 and TRBJ2-7, with D maybe TRBD1 (6 bases). The germline V and J ends were trimmed by 5 bases and 1 base, with 12 bases remaining between them. This CDR3 spans 14 amino acids. Germline assignment: CDR1 LNHDA and CDR2 SQIVND (reference sequence). This CDR3 is CASSLTGNSYEQYF. CDR3 nucleotide sequence: TGTGCCAGTAGTTTGACAGGAAATTCCTACGAGCAGTACTTC.

The rearrangement uses TRBV11-2 and TRBJ2-7; TRBD2 matches at 10 bases. Per germline, CDR1 SGHAT and CDR2 FQNNGV. This CDR3 spans 15 amino acids. Germline trimming cut 4 bases from V and 2 bases from J; bases unmatched to any gene: 5. The chain's CDR3 is CASSSTSGQPYEQYF. Written as DNA, the CDR3 is TGTGCCAGCAGCTCGACTAGCGGGCAACCCTACGAGCAGTACTTC.

This clone has just a few counts. This sequence may be a read error, since a much larger clone differs from it by one base. This sample also contains other DNA sequences that code for the same CDR3. J is TRBJ2-7 and V is TRBV28; maybe TRBD2 (5 bases). Germline V gives CDR1 MDHEN, CDR2 SYDVKM. Between the trimmed V and J ends, which lost 6 bases and 3 bases, there was a span of 9 bases. The CDR3 runs to 12 residues. CDR3 sequence: CASRDGIYEQYF. The CDR3 region has the DNA TGTGCCAGCAGGGACGGGATCTACGAGCAGTACTTC.

This chain uses TRBV5-6 with TRBJ1-4; TRBD1 agrees at 7 bases. Looked up from germline, CDR1 is SGHDT and CDR2 is YYEEEE. The CDR3 length is 13 residues. The ends lost 7 bases at V and 6 bases at J; junction bases unmatched: 6. CDR3 in DNA: TGTGCCAGCGACAGGGTTGCTTATGAAAAACTGTTTTTT. Translating gives CASDRVAYEKLFF.